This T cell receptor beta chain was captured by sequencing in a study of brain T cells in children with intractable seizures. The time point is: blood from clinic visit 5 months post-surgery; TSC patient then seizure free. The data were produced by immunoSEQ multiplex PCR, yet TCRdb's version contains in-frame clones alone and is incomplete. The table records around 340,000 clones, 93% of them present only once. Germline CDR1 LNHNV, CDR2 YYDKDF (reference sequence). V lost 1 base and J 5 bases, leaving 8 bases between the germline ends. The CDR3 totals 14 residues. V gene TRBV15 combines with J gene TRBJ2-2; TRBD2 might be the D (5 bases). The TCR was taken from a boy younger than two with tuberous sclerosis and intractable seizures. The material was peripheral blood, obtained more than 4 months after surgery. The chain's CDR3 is CATSRVGVTGELFF. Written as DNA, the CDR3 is TGTGCCACCAGCAGAGTCGGGGTAACCGGGGAGCTGTTTTTT.